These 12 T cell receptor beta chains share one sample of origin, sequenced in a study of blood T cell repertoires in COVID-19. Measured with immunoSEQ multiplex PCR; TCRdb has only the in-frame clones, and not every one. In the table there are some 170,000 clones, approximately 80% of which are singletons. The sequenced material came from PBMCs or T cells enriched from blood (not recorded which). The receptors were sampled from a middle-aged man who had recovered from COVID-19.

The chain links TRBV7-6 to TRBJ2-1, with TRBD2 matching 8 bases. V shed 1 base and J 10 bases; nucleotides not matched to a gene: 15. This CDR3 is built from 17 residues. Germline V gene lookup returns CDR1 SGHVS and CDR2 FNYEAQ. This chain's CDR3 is CASSLDVSGGIVREQFF. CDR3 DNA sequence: TGTGCCAGCAGCTTAGATGTGAGCGGGGGAATAGTAAGGGAGCAGTTCTTC.

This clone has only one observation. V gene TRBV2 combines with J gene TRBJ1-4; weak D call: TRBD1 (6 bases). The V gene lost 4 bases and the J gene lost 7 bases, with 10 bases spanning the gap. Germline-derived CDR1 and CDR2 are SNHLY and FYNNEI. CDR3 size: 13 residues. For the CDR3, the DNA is TGTGCCAGCAGTGGGGGGGGCGTTGAAAAACTGTTTTTT. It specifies CASSGGGVEKLFF.

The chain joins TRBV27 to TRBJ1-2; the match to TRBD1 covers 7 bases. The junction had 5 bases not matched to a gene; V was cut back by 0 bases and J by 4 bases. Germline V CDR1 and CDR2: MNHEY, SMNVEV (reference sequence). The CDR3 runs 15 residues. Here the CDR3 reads CASSLSNRGIYGYTF. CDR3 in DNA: TGTGCCAGCAGTTTATCCAACAGGGGCATCTATGGCTACACCTTC.

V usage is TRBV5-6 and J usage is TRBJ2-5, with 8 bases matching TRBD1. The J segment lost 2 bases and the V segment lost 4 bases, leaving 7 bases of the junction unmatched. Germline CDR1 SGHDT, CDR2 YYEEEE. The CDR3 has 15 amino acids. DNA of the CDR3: TGTGCCAGCAGCATGCGACAGGGGCAACAAGAGACCCAGTACTTC. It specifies CASSMRQGQQETQYF.

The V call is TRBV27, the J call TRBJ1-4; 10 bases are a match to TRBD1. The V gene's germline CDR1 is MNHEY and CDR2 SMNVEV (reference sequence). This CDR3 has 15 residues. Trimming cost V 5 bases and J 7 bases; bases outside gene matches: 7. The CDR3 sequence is CASSRAGTGVEKLFF. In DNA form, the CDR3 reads TGTGCCAGCAGTAGGGCTGGGACAGGGGTTGAAAAACTGTTTTTT.

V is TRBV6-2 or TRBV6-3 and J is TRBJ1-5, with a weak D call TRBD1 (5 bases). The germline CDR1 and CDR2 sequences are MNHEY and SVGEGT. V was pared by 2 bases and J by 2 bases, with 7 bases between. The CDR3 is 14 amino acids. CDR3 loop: CASSYGGGNQPQHF. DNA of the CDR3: TGTGCCAGCAGTTACGGAGGGGGCAATCAGCCCCAGCATTTT.

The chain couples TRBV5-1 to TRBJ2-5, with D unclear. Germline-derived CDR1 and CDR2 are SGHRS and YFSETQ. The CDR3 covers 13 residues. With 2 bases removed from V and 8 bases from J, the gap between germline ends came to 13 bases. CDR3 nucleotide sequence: TGCGCCAGCAGCTTAGACCACGGCGGAACCCAGTACTTC. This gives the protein CASSLDHGGTQYF.

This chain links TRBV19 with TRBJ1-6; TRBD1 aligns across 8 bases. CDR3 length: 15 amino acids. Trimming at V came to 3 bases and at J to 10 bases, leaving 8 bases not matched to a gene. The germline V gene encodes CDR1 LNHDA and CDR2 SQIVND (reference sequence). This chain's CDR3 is CASSMPGQGKSPLHF. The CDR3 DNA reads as TGTGCCAGTAGTATGCCTGGACAGGGTAAATCACCCCTCCACTTT.

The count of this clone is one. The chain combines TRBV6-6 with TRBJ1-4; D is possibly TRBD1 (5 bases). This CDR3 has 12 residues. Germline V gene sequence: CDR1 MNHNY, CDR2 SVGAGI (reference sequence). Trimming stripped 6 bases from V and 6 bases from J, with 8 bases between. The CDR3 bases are TGTGCCAGCAGGTCCAGGGATGAAAAACTGTTTTTT. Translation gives CASRSRDEKLFF.

CDR3 DNA sequence: TGTGCCTGGAAGACACGGCGGGGGGACGTCAATGAGCAGTTCTTC. It is translated as CAWKTRRGDVNEQFF. The V call is TRBV30, the J call TRBJ2-1; 8 bases fit TRBD2. The CDR3 is 15 residues long. Germline V gene data show CDR1 as GTSNPN and CDR2 as SVGIG (reference sequence). The J segment lost 6 bases and the V segment lost 4 bases, leaving 11 bases of the junction unmatched.

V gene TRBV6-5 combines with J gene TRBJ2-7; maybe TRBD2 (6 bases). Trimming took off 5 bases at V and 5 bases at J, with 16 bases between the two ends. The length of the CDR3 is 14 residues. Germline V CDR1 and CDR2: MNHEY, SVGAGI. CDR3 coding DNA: TGTGCCAGCAGTCCCCCGGGCGGAGGGCACGAGCAGTACTTC. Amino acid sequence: CASSPPGGGHEQYF.

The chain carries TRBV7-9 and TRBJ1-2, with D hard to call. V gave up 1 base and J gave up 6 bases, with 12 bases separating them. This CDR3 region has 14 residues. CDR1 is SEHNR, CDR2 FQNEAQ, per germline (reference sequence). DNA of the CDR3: TGTGCCAGCAGCTTAGTTGGCCAGAATAATGGCTACACCTTC. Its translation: CASSLVGQNNGYTF.